These 19 T cell receptor beta chains came from one sample sequenced in a study of cytomegalovirus exposure and HLA in healthy donors (dated by TCRdb to the late 2010s). Libraries came from the immunoSEQ multiplex PCR assay. A mixture of 60 forward primers for TCR Vbeta segments and 13 reverse primers for TCR Jbeta segments was used in the multiplex PCR. TCRdb holds this immuneACCESS table with in-frame rearrangements only. Some clones are missing; in checked studies, unresolved V genes explain under half, and the rest has no known cause. The sample table holds some 130,000 clones. The ten top clones hold more than 1.5% of the sample. Sequencing was done on a sample of PBMCs. The source of these receptors is a man aged 18 to 35 in good health and CMV-seronegative.

The rearrangement joins TRBV18 to TRBJ1-1; 7 bases fit TRBD1. There are 14 residues in the CDR3. The junction had 5 bases not matched to a gene; V was cut back by 4 bases and J by 3 bases. Germline V lookup: CDR1 KGHSH, CDR2 LQKENI. CDR3 residues: CASSQSTGDTEAFF. The CDR3, as DNA: TGTGCCAGCTCACAATCTACAGGGGACACTGAAGCTTTCTTT.

This rearrangement joins TRBV27 to TRBJ2-1; 14 nucleotides agree with TRBD2. The CDR3 covers 14 residues. V was pared by 5 bases and J by 8 bases, with 2 bases of the junction left unmatched. CDR1 and CDR2 from the germline V gene are MNHEY and SMNVEV (reference sequence). DNA for the CDR3: TGTGCCAGCAGTAGGGGACTAGCGGGAGATGAGCAGTTCTTC. This encodes CASSRGLAGDEQFF.

The chain carries TRBV7-6 and TRBJ2-1, with 8 bases fitting TRBD2. Losses at the gene ends were 2 bases for V and 3 bases for J; bases not matched to a gene: 6. The CDR3 extends over 16 amino acids. Germline CDR1 reads SGHVS; CDR2 reads FNYEAQ. CDR3 sequence (DNA): TGTGCCAGCAGCTTAAGAGCGGGGGAAGTCTACAATGAGCAGTTCTTC. Amino acid sequence: CASSLRAGEVYNEQFF.

The CDR3 DNA reads TGTGCCAGCAGTGCATCTGTTGCGGGAGGTTGGAATGAGCAGTTCTTC. Translation: CASSASVAGGWNEQFF. The gene calls are TRBV28 and TRBJ2-1; TRBD2 matches 8 bases. CDR3 length: 16 amino acids. The germline gives CDR1 MDHEN, CDR2 SYDVKM. Trimming removed 5 bases from V and 7 bases from J; junction bases left unmatched: 13.

V gene TRBV5-4 combines with J gene TRBJ2-3; 9 bases agree with TRBD2. This CDR3 is built from 16 residues. Germline V CDR1 and CDR2: SGHNT, YYREEE (reference sequence). Unmatched junction bases numbered 8, after V lost 0 bases and J lost 6 bases. This CDR3 reads CASSLAGAGGLDTQYF. CDR3 nucleotide sequence: TGTGCCAGCAGCTTGGCCGGCGCGGGGGGGCTGGATACGCAGTATTTT.

The chain combines TRBV4-3 with TRBJ1-6, with D uncertain. V was cut by 2 bases and J by 0 bases, with 11 bases left in between. This CDR3 spans 17 amino acids. CDR1 is LGHNA, CDR2 YSLEER, per germline. This CDR3 reads CASSQIQLSSYNSPLHF. CDR3 DNA sequence: TGCGCCAGCAGCCAAATCCAACTAAGCTCCTATAATTCACCCCTCCACTTT.

The V call is TRBV5-6, the J call TRBJ2-3; D perhaps matches TRBD2 (5 bases). The V end lost 2 bases, the J end lost 5 bases, and 18 bases lay between the germline ends. This CDR3 has 16 amino acids. The V gene's germline CDR1 is SGHDT and CDR2 YYEEEE. CDR3 sequence (DNA): TGTGCCAGCAGCTTTGATTTGCGGGCTAGAAGAGATACGCAGTATTTT. Translating it yields CASSFDLRARRDTQYF.

The rearrangement links TRBV7-2 to TRBJ2-6, with D tentatively TRBD2 (5 bases). V was cut by 7 bases and J by 3 bases, with 13 bases left in between. The CDR3 is 15 residues long. Germline assignment: CDR1 SGHTA and CDR2 FQGNSA. The CDR3 bases are TGTGCCAGCAACCGGGGTGGAGTTGGGGCCAACGTCCTGACTTTC. This encodes CASNRGGVGANVLTF.

The V and J genes are TRBV14 and TRBJ2-5; D remains unclear. Germline V CDR1 and CDR2: SGHDN, FVKESK. V lost 2 bases to trimming and J lost 1 base, with 14 bases between them. This CDR3 spans 16 amino acids. The CDR3, as DNA: TGTGCCAGCAGCCAACATCCTCGACTTTTCCAAGAGACCCAGTACTTC. Protein sequence: CASSQHPRLFQETQYF. The whole variable domain, filled in from reference TRBV14 and TRBJ2-5, reads EAGVTQFPSHSVIEKGQTVTLRCDPISGHDNLYWYRRVMGKEIKFLLHFVKESKQDESGMPNNRFLAERTGGTYSTLKVQPAELEDSGVYFCASSQHPRLFQETQYFGPGTRLLVL.

A remark on this clone: A junction end diverges from the germline sequence, so it may reflect a read error. This chain joins TRBV5-1 and TRBJ2-5; D is perhaps TRBD2 (6 bases). The CDR3 has 16 amino acids. Germline CDR1 reads SGHRS; CDR2 reads YFSETQ. CDR3 protein: CASSLGFVAGREAQYF. The CDR3, as DNA: TGCGCCAGCAGCTTGGGTTTCGTCGCGGGGAGAGAGGCCCAGTACTTC.

The V call is TRBV28, the J call TRBJ2-5; perhaps TRBD1 as D (6 bases). Germline CDR1 and CDR2: MDHEN and SYDVKM. Between the trimmed V and J ends, which lost 4 bases and 6 bases, there was a span of 18 bases. This CDR3 is 15 amino acids long. As DNA, the CDR3 is TGTGCCAGCAGTTCCTCCAGGGGTCTAGTGAAGACCCAGTACTTC. Translation gives CASSSSRGLVKTQYF. Drawing the rest from reference TRBV28 and TRBJ2-5, the complete variable domain is DVKVTQSSRYLVKRTGEKVFLECVQDMDHENMFWYRQDPGLGLRLIYFSYDVKMKEKGDIPEGYSVSREKKERFSLILESASTNQTSMYLCASSSSRGLVKTQYFGPGTRLLVL.

The chain carries TRBV27 and TRBJ1-1; 9 nucleotides agree with TRBD1. The CDR3 spans 15 residues. The ends lost 2 bases at V and 4 bases at J; junction bases unmatched: 5. CDR1 MNHEY and CDR2 SMNVEV come from the germline V gene (reference sequence). The CDR3 DNA sequence: TGTGCCAGCAGTTTAAGAGGGACAGGGAGCACTGAAGCTTTCTTT. Amino acids: CASSLRGTGSTEAFF.

The chain couples TRBV27 to TRBJ2-1; tentatively, D is TRBD2 (5 bases). Trimming pared 3 bases from V and 0 bases from J, leaving 9 bases between. Looked up from germline, CDR1 is MNHEY and CDR2 is SMNVEV (reference sequence). CDR3 length equals 15 residues. CDR3 amino acids: CASSLSGSSYNEQFF. For the CDR3, the DNA is TGTGCCAGCAGTTTGAGCGGAAGCTCCTACAATGAGCAGTTCTTC.

The CDR3 bases are TGTGCCAGCACCCCCGGATTACCAGGGGGCAGAGGCTCTGGGGCCAACGTCCTGACTTTC. This codes for CASTPGLPGGRGSGANVLTF. This sequence joins TRBV9 and TRBJ2-6, with TRBD1 matching over 8 bases. V was clipped by 6 bases and J by 0 bases; unmatched bases: 17. Germline V gene sequence: CDR1 SGDLS, CDR2 YYNGEE. The CDR3 runs 20 residues. The full variable domain, with the rest looked up from reference TRBV9 and TRBJ2-6, is DSGVTQTPKHLITATGQRVTLRCSPRSGDLSVYWYQQSLDQGLQFLIQYYNGEERAKGNILERFSAQQFPDLHSELNLSSLELGDSALYFCASTPGLPGGRGSGANVLTFGAGSRLTVL.

The gene calls are TRBV5-1 and TRBJ2-7, with no clear D. V lost 2 bases and J 2 bases, leaving 14 bases between the germline ends. The CDR3 consists of 15 residues. Germline lookup yields CDR1 SGHRS and CDR2 YFSETQ. The CDR3 DNA reads as TGCGCCAGCAGCTTTACGACGAGACTCCCCTACGAGCAGTACTTC. It yields the protein CASSFTTRLPYEQYF. Based on the CDR3 plus reference TRBV5-1 and TRBJ2-7, the full variable domain is KAGVTQTPRYLIKTRGQQVTLSCSPISGHRSVSWYQQTPGQGLQFLFEYFSETQRNKGNFPGRFSGRQFSNSRSEMNVSTLELGDSALYLCASSFTTRLPYEQYFGPGTRLTVT.

A remark on this clone: The same CDR3 is also encoded by other DNA sequences in this sample. The V gene is TRBV7-9, the J gene TRBJ1-1; D is unresolved. Germline CDR1 SEHNR, CDR2 FQNEAQ (reference sequence). The CDR3 consists of 12 residues. Between the trimmed V and J ends, which lost 4 bases and 4 bases, there was a span of 7 bases. The CDR3 bases are TGTGCCAGCAGCTCCGGTGGCACTGAAGCTTTCTTT. Translation: CASSSGGTEAFF.

The chain has TRBV30 and TRBJ2-2; 8 bases are a match to TRBD2. The V gene end was trimmed by 4 bases and the J gene end by 6 bases; junction bases not matched to a gene: 22. The CDR3 has 19 residues. Germline lookup yields CDR1 GTSNPN and CDR2 SVGIG (reference sequence). The CDR3 region is CAWTLTGTSCRGVAGELFF. CDR3 sequence (DNA): TGTGCCTGGACGTTGACCGGGACTAGTTGTCGGGGCGTTGCCGGGGAGCTGTTTTTT.

V gene TRBV9 combines with J gene TRBJ2-2; a weak D match, TRBD1 (5 bases). Germline V CDR1 and CDR2: SGDLS, YYNGEE. Trimming removed 2 bases from V and 6 bases from J, with 11 bases in between. This CDR3 is 14 amino acids long. The CDR3 sequence: CASSVIQGPGELFF. CDR3 nucleotide sequence: TGTGCCAGCAGCGTCATTCAGGGCCCCGGGGAGCTGTTTTTT.

The chain joins TRBV5-6 to TRBJ1-2; D perhaps matches TRBD1 (5 bases). Between the trimmed V and J ends, which lost 0 bases and 2 bases, there was a span of 14 bases. Germline CDR1 reads SGHDT; CDR2 reads YYEEEE. The CDR3 length is 16 residues. CDR3 sequence: CASSLGGERVNYGYTF. Here the CDR3 DNA reads TGTGCCAGCAGCTTGGGAGGGGAGCGGGTAAACTATGGCTACACCTTC.